These 12 T cell receptor beta chains came from one sample sequenced in a study of T cells after yellow fever vaccination. One entry per CDR3 protein, called by TCRdb with MiXCR from the 5' RACE reads. In the table there are 20,000 to 25,000 distinct CDR3 sequences, roughly 3.2% of which are singletons. The material was PBMCs, either bulk or a sorted T-cell subset (CD4+, CD8+, memory, or dextramer-sorted; not recorded which), obtained more than 40 days after the first yellow fever vaccination. These receptors originate from a man aged 18 to 29 who received the YFV17D yellow fever vaccine.

This clonotype was found many times. The V gene is TRBV11-2, the J gene TRBJ1-5; D may be TRBD1 (5 bases). The germline CDR1 and CDR2 sequences are SGHAT and FQNNGV. The germline V and J ends were trimmed by 2 bases and 1 base, with 9 bases remaining between them. This CDR3 is 15 amino acids long. The chain's CDR3 is CASSLQGRSNQPQHF. The CDR3 nucleotides are TGTGCCAGCAGCTTACAGGGTCGGAGCAATCAGCCCCAGCATTTT.

This clonotype was observed many times. The chain employs TRBV7-3 and TRBJ2-3; 10 bases line up with TRBD2. The V segment lost 3 bases and the J segment 0 bases; nucleotides outside the gene matches: 3. Germline V gene sequence: CDR1 SGHTA, CDR2 FQGTGA. This CDR3 has 16 residues. CDR3 sequence reads: CASSFSGGFSTDTQYF. In nucleotides, the CDR3 is TGTGCCAGCAGCTTTAGCGGGGGGTTCAGCACAGATACGCAGTATTTT.

This clonotype was picked up many times. This chain uses TRBV13 with TRBJ2-3, with 8 bases that match TRBD2. CDR3 length equals 15 residues. The germline gives CDR1 PRHDT, CDR2 FYEKMQ (reference sequence). Trimming at V came to 10 bases and at J to 5 bases, leaving 14 bases not matched to a gene. The CDR3 nucleotides read TGTGCCACCACCTCAACCCGACTAGCGAAAGATACGCAGTATTTT. Its translation is CATTSTRLAKDTQYF.

This clonotype was counted ten times or more. The genes are TRBV30 and TRBJ1-2; no firm D call. This CDR3 region has 11 residues. Germline V lookup: CDR1 GTSNPN, CDR2 SVGIG (reference sequence). V gave up 3 bases and J gave up 3 bases, with 5 bases separating them. Here the CDR3 DNA reads TGTGCCTGGAGACGGTACTATGGCTACACCTTC. Protein product: CAWRRYYGYTF.

The sample holds many counts of this clonotype. The rearrangement uses TRBV6-2 or TRBV6-3 and TRBJ1-5; a weak D match, TRBD1 (5 bases). Germline CDR1 MNHEY, CDR2 SVGEGT. Trimming took off 6 bases at V and 1 base at J, with 7 bases between the two ends. The CDR3 has 13 residues. The CDR3 DNA reads TGTGCCAGCAGGAGGGACAGCAATCAGCCCCAGCATTTT. Translated: CASRRDSNQPQHF.

This clonotype has a count of ten or more. V and J are TRBV7-2 and TRBJ2-7, with 9 bases fitting TRBD2. The junction had 9 bases not matched to a gene; V was cut back by 2 bases and J by 7 bases. The CDR3 is 15 amino acids. Per the germline V gene, CDR1 is SGHTA and CDR2 is FQGNSA. Here the CDR3 reads CASSLSLAGSYEQYF. Written as DNA, the CDR3 is TGTGCCAGCAGCTTATCGCTAGCGGGGTCTTATGAGCAGTACTTC.

This clonotype was detected many times. This chain connects TRBV12-3 or TRBV12-4 to TRBJ1-5; D may be TRBD1 (5 bases). V lost 5 bases and J lost 11, with 25 bases in between. This CDR3 comprises 16 residues. CDR3 sequence: CASSPGDVAGWGSQHF. The CDR3 DNA sequence: TGTGCCAGCAGTCCTGGGGACGTAGCTGGTTGGGGGTCCCAGCATTTT.

This clonotype showed up many times. The V and J genes are TRBV7-3 and TRBJ2-1, with 9 bases matching TRBD2. Unmatched junction bases numbered 10, after V lost 5 bases and J lost 2 bases. CDR1 is SGHTA, CDR2 FQGTGA, per germline. The CDR3 length is 17 residues. CDR3 bases: TGTGCCAGCAGCAAGCTAGCGGGGCGAGTCACCTACAATGAGCAGTTCTTC. Translating gives CASSKLAGRVTYNEQFF.

This clonotype was seen repeatedly, ten times or more. Germline and junction disagree at one end, which may indicate a read error. J is TRBJ2-7 and V is TRBV20-1; no definite D call. The germline CDR1 and CDR2 sequences are DFQATT and SNEGSKA (reference sequence). CDR3 length: 11 residues. The CDR3 DNA sequence: TGCAGTGTTAGAGGTGCCTACGAGCAGTACTTC. This codes for CSVRGAYEQYF.

This clonotype was recorded at least ten times. This chain uses TRBV5-7 with TRBJ2-2; a weak D match, TRBD1 (6 bases). TRBV5-7 falls under the ORF class, with uncertain function. The CDR3 runs to 17 residues. The V end lost 3 bases, the J end lost 3 bases, and 18 bases lay between the germline ends. The CDR3 loop reads CASSSNREGGDTGELFF. CDR3 DNA: TGTGCCAGCAGCTCCAACAGGGAAGGGGGAGACACCGGGGAGCTGTTTTTT.

This clonotype was found many times. The V call is TRBV20-1, the J call TRBJ2-6; no clear D gene. The CDR3 sequence is 14 residues long. From germline, CDR1 is DFQATT and CDR2 SNEGSKA (reference sequence). The V and J ends lost 6 bases and 0 bases respectively, with 9 bases between them. The CDR3 loop is CSAPETSGANVLTF. CDR3 sequence (DNA): TGCAGTGCCCCAGAGACCTCTGGGGCCAACGTCCTGACTTTC.

This clonotype was counted at least ten times. Written as DNA, the CDR3 is TGCGCCAGCAGCTTGGTACTAGCGGCCCTCACAGATACGCAGTATTTT. Its translation is CASSLVLAALTDTQYF. The chain is built from TRBV5-1 and TRBJ2-3; 8 nucleotides agree with TRBD2. Germline assignment: CDR1 SGHRS and CDR2 YFSETQ. The CDR3 consists of 16 residues. V trimming: 0 bases; J trimming: 2 bases; junction bases outside the gene matches: 5.